The T cell receptor beta chain under discussion was sequenced for a study of blood T cells in healthy people across ages (dated by TCRdb to between 2014 and 2017). The study in broad terms: In model experiments, template switching captured roughly one uniquely barcoded TCR beta cDNA molecule for every two T cells. The study analyzed two additional independent replicas of 1 million unique cDNA reads from the same blood draw for two donors, one aged 18 to 30 and one aged 80 or older. The study measured age-related changes in TCR beta repertoire diversity using deep sequencing normalized with unique cDNA molecular identifiers. Donors of different ages were randomly distributed across sequencing lanes to avoid experimental bias. Four age groups were formed from the donors: young (average approximately 15 years), middle-aged (approximately 39), aged (approximately 60) and long-lived (more than 75). Points the paper makes about the study in general: Total diversity estimates from one million sequenced T cells were considered lower bounds and underestimates. Because the CMV infection status of the donors was unknown, age-related changes in expanded clonotypes may potentially have been confounded. Compared with the aged group, more naive CD4+ T cells, fewer expanded clones and increased TCR diversity were shown by the long-lived group, suggesting age selection. Since profiling was done on bulk unsorted PBMCs, naive and antigen-experienced compartments could not be conclusively compared. As age increased, observed TCR beta diversity per million T cells dropped in a roughly linear way, and a significant reduction was already evident by age 40. Observed TCR beta diversity correlated strongly with the percentage of naive T cells measured by flow cytometry.

The donors were roughly 40 Caucasian individuals from Russia, aged roughly 6 to 100 years, who were systemically healthy. Ten milliliters of peripheral blood were collected from each donor into EDTA-treated Vacutainer tubes. Ficoll-Paque density-gradient centrifugation was used to isolate PBMCs, with at least 6 million per sample. Total RNA, at least 5 micrograms per sample, was extracted from PBMCs with Trizol reagent. For every donor, flow cytometry on a PBMC aliquot measured the percentage of naive CD45RAhigh/CD27high T cells. The germline V gene provides CDR1 KGHSH and CDR2 LQKENI. Counted from cysteine to phenylalanine, this CDR3 has 17 amino acids. The read is trimmed to its CDR3 DNA, 51 bases read in frame from base 1. Clipping removes 3 bases from V and 3 bases from J, with 8 as the unmatched junction base count. Library prep was done by 5' RACE. Sequenced on an Illumina HiSeq 2500. A second PCR of roughly 6 to 11 cycles was run with a J-beta primer mix and a sample-barcoded 5' primer. Each TCR beta cDNA molecule received a unique molecular identifier from a template-switch 5' adaptor carrying 12 random nucleotides. Each sample yielded at least 3 million CDR3-containing paired-end reads. All of the RNA was converted into first-strand cDNA using the Mint cDNA synthesis kit, with a TRBC-specific oligonucleotide serving as the primer. All cDNA was treated with uracil-DNA glycosylase and then went through a first 18-cycle PCR with the universal primers M1SS and BC2_uni_R. The published analysis was carried out like this. For normalization, 1 million high-quality reads, each with a distinct molecular identifier, were randomly selected from each sample. Instead of being binned into consensus sequences, reads with shared molecular identifiers were discarded. CDR3 identification, clonotype clustering and error correction used MiTCR with a Q25 quality threshold and the strictest error-elimination algorithm. A nonparametric unseen species model using Euler transformation provided a lower-bound estimate of total TCR beta diversity. TCRdb handled the public reads itself, with Q25 trimming in fastp and clone calling in MiXCR, and kept productive beta chains. Each CDR3 protein gets just one entry, which takes the most common genes and DNA from the rows behind it. TCRdb's processing, not the study's, gives the V and J calls here. For this sample there are around 1.5 million distinct CDR3 sequences; approximately 32% appear just once. The ten largest account for about 11% of the sample.

As to this clonotype: Its recognized antigen is unknown. No base qualities exist here, and no much larger clone lies one base off it.

The TCR originated in a woman between 25 and 40 years old in good health. The chain joins TRBV18 to TRBJ2-3, with 11 middle bases fitting TRBD2. Sample: blood. The CDR3 is CASSPLPGLAETDTQYF. DNA sequence: TGTGCCAGCTCACCGCTTCCGGGACTAGCGGAGACAGATACGCAGTATTTT.